These T cell receptor beta chains were read from a single sample in a study of T cell changes during pregnancy in multiple sclerosis. Assay used: immunoSEQ multiplex PCR; TCRdb lists only in-frame clones, some missing. Among fewer than 90,000 clones listed, about 93% were seen once. The sample here was peripheral blood, taken in the first trimester of pregnancy. The origin of the receptors is a female donor with multiple sclerosis, enrolled in a pregnancy study. Both conserved end residues are part of each CDR3. A D gene is named only where the DNA matches it firmly. Part of the rows lack a size; the others show once, few, many or a class for expanded clones.

d_call: -
v_call: TRBV7-9
clone_size: -
cdr3_length: 13
j_call: TRBJ2-1
cdr3_nt: TGTGCCAGCAGCTCGACACTGCTCAATGAGCAGTTCTTC
cdr3_aa: CASSSTLLNEQFF

d_call: TRBD1
v_call: TRBV30
clone_size: -
cdr3_length: 19
j_call: TRBJ1-4
cdr3_nt: TGTGCCTGGAGTCCCCCCCCGACAGGGTTCTTTGCAACTAATGAAAAACTGTTTTTT
cdr3_aa: CAWSPPPTGFFATNEKLFF

d_call: -
v_call: TRBV7-2
clone_size: -
cdr3_length: 16
j_call: TRBJ1-4
cdr3_nt: TGTGCCAGCAGCCGGGGATTACAGACAACTAATGAAAAACTGTTTTTT
cdr3_aa: CASSRGLQTTNEKLFF

d_call: -
v_call: TRBV6-1
clone_size: -
cdr3_length: 15
j_call: TRBJ1-3
cdr3_nt: TGTGCCAGCAGTGAAGCAGGGGACTCTGGAAACACCATATATTTT
cdr3_aa: CASSEAGDSGNTIYF

d_call: -
v_call: TRBV5-4
clone_size: -
cdr3_length: 20
j_call: TRBJ1-6
cdr3_nt: TGTGCCAGCAGCTTGGGTTCTTTACAGGCGCATTACTCCTATAATTCACCCCTCCACTTT
cdr3_aa: CASSLGSLQAHYSYNSPLHF

d_call: TRBD1
v_call: TRBV6-5
clone_size: -
cdr3_length: 14
j_call: TRBJ1-1
cdr3_nt: TGTGCCAGCAGTTTACGGACAGGGTCCACTGAAGCTTTCTTT
cdr3_aa: CASSLRTGSTEAFF

d_call: TRBD2
v_call: TRBV5-1
clone_size: once
cdr3_length: 18
j_call: TRBJ2-2
cdr3_nt: TGCGCCAGCAGCCAAAGGACTAGCGGGGTTACGAACACCGGGGAGCTGTTTTTT
cdr3_aa: CASSQRTSGVTNTGELFF

d_call: TRBD2
v_call: TRBV9
clone_size: -
cdr3_length: 15
j_call: TRBJ2-1
cdr3_nt: TGTGCCAGCACCAGACTAGCGGGAGTGTACAATGAGCAGTTCTTC
cdr3_aa: CASTRLAGVYNEQFF

d_call: TRBD1
v_call: TRBV15
clone_size: -
cdr3_length: 16
j_call: TRBJ2-1
cdr3_nt: TGTGCCACCAGCGCCAGGACAGGGCTTTACGACAATGAGCAGTTCTTC
cdr3_aa: CATSARTGLYDNEQFF

d_call: -
v_call: TRBV28
clone_size: -
cdr3_length: 15
j_call: TRBJ2-7
cdr3_nt: TGTGCCAGCAGTTTTTGGAGGCAGGGGTTCCACGAGCAGTACTTC
cdr3_aa: CASSFWRQGFHEQYF

d_call: -
v_call: TRBV30
clone_size: -
cdr3_length: 12
j_call: TRBJ2-7
cdr3_nt: TGTGCCTGGAGTTTATCGGCCTACGAGCAGTACTTC
cdr3_aa: CAWSLSAYEQYF

d_call: TRBD1
v_call: TRBV7-9
clone_size: -
cdr3_length: 14
j_call: TRBJ1-3
cdr3_nt: TGTGCCAGCAGCTCGACAGGGGAAGGAAACACCATATATTTT
cdr3_aa: CASSSTGEGNTIYF

d_call: -
v_call: TRBV2
clone_size: -
cdr3_length: 16
j_call: TRBJ1-4
cdr3_nt: TGTGCCAGCAGGCAGGGACTGTTGGCAACTAATGAAAAACTGTTTTTT
cdr3_aa: CASRQGLLATNEKLFF

d_call: TRBD1
v_call: TRBV11-2
clone_size: -
cdr3_length: 15
j_call: TRBJ1-4
cdr3_nt: TGTGCCAGCAGTTACAGGGGATCGGCTAATGAAAAACTGTTTTTT
cdr3_aa: CASSYRGSANEKLFF

d_call: TRBD1
v_call: TRBV5-4
clone_size: -
cdr3_length: 16
j_call: TRBJ1-6
cdr3_nt: TGTGCCAGCAGCTTGGAGCCGGGACAGGGTAATTCACCCCTCCACTTT
cdr3_aa: CASSLEPGQGNSPLHF

d_call: -
v_call: TRBV27
clone_size: -
cdr3_length: 12
j_call: TRBJ2-7
cdr3_nt: TGTGCCAGCAGTTCTGGCGGCTACGAGCAGTACTTC
cdr3_aa: CASSSGGYEQYF

d_call: TRBD1
v_call: TRBV11-2
clone_size: -
cdr3_length: 14
j_call: TRBJ2-1
cdr3_nt: TGTGCCAGCAGCTTAGGAGGGGGCAACAATGAGCAGTTCTTC
cdr3_aa: CASSLGGGNNEQFF

d_call: -
v_call: TRBV27
clone_size: -
cdr3_length: 14
j_call: TRBJ2-7
cdr3_nt: TGTGCCAGCAGTTTATACCGGACAGCCTACGAGCAGTACTTC
cdr3_aa: CASSLYRTAYEQYF

d_call: TRBD2
v_call: TRBV30
clone_size: once
cdr3_length: 15
j_call: TRBJ2-5
cdr3_nt: TGTGCCTGGAGTCGGGGTACCGGCGGGAGAGAGACCCAGTACTTC
cdr3_aa: CAWSRGTGGRETQYF

d_call: -
v_call: TRBV5-1
clone_size: -
cdr3_length: 14
j_call: TRBJ2-2
cdr3_nt: TGCGCCAGCAGCTTAACAGGGAACACCGGGGAGCTGTTTTTT
cdr3_aa: CASSLTGNTGELFF

d_call: -
v_call: TRBV29-1
clone_size: -
cdr3_length: 14
j_call: TRBJ2-4
cdr3_nt: TGCAGCGTTGTTGCTGGGCTAGCCAAAAACATTCAGTACTTC
cdr3_aa: CSVVAGLAKNIQYF

d_call: -
v_call: TRBV27
clone_size: -
cdr3_length: 13
j_call: TRBJ1-2
cdr3_nt: TGTGCCAGCAGTTTATCCAGTCTCTATGGCTACACCTTC
cdr3_aa: CASSLSSLYGYTF

d_call: TRBD1
v_call: TRBV7-3
clone_size: -
cdr3_length: 16
j_call: TRBJ2-2
cdr3_nt: TGTGCCAGCACCCAGACAGGGGGCGCGGGTCCCGGGGAGCTGTTTTTT
cdr3_aa: CASTQTGGAGPGELFF

d_call: TRBD2
v_call: TRBV27
clone_size: -
cdr3_length: 15
j_call: TRBJ2-5
cdr3_nt: TGTGCCAGCCGTTCTTGGGCGGGAGGTCAAGAGACCCAGTACTTC
cdr3_aa: CASRSWAGGQETQYF